This T cell receptor beta chain was captured by sequencing in a study of control samples from healthy donors and cancer patients (dated by TCRdb to 2019 to 2021). The library was built by means of the immunoSEQ multiplex PCR assay. TCRdb holds this immuneACCESS table with in-frame rearrangements only. Some clones are missing; in checked studies, unresolved V genes explain under half, and the rest has no known cause. The sample data list more than 20,000 clones, and more than 80% of these were observed just once. Jointly, the top ten make up roughly 40% of the sample. In regard to this clone: The antigen it binds to is not known. No base qualities exist here, and no much larger clone lies one base off it.

The CDR3 holds 17 amino acids from the cysteine to the phenylalanine. CDR3 DNA only is kept here, 51 bases in frame from base 1. The CDR1 and CDR2 encoded by the germline V gene are SNHLY and FYNNEI. Trimming costs V 3 bases and J 4 bases, and their ends lie 16 bases apart. The clonotype originates from a man aged 60-69 years with head and neck cancer. The receptor chain draws on TRBV2 and TRBJ2-6; perhaps TRBD2 is the D gene, with 5 bases matching. The sequenced sample consisted of PBMCs. The DNA reads as follows: TGTGCCAGCAGTGAGGGTGTCCCCACTAGGGGGGCCAACGTCCTGACTTTC. Its protein product is CASSEGVPTRGANVLTF.